This T cell receptor (beta chain) was documented in a study of cytomegalovirus exposure and HLA in healthy donors. Findings and limits, study-wide: As a later analysis revealed, most CMV-associated TCR beta chains appeared HLA-restricted. Sequencing depth roughly uniform across donors was assumed in presence/absence analyses.

The PCR employed 60 Vbeta primers together with 13 Jbeta primers. Method: immunoSEQ multiplex PCR; TCRdb's copy keeps in-frame clones and lacks some. This sample has roughly 200,000 clones, with 65% to 85% found just once. Though nominally healthy at sampling, donors likely had unrecorded immune exposures. This clone is a singleton in its sample. No antigen is known for it. A junction end diverges from the germline sequence, so it may reflect a read error. CDR3 size: 15 residues. CDR1 is SEHNR and CDR2 is FQNEAQ in the germline V gene (reference sequence). Sequenced sample: PBMCs. The rearrangement joins TRBV7-9 to TRBJ1-2; tentatively, D is TRBD1 (5 bases). The clonotype comes from a female donor in good health and CMV-seronegative. CDR3 protein: CSSSFGRVGDYGYTF. The CDR3 DNA reads as TGTTCCAGCAGCTTTGGAAGGGTAGGGGACTATGGCTACACCTTC.